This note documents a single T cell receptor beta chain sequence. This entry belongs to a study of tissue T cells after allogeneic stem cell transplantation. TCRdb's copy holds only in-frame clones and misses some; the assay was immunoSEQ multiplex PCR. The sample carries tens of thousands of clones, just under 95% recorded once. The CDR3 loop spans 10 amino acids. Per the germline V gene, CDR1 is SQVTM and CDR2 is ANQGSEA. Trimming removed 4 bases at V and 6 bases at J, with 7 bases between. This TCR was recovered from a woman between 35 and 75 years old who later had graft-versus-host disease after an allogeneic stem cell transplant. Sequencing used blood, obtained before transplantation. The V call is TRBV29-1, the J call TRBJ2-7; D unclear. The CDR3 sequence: CSVVTSEQYF. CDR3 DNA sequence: TGCAGCGTTGTAACGTCCGAGCAGTACTTC.